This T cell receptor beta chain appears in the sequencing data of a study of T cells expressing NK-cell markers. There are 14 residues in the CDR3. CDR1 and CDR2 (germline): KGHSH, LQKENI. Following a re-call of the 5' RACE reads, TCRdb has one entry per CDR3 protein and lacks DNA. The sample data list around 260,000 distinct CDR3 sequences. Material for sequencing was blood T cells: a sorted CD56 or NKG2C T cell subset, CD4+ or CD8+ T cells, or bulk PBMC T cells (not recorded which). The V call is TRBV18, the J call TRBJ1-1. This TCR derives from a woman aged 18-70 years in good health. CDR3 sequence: CASSPLGEGTEAFF.